Below are 18 T cell receptor beta chains sequenced from a single sample in a study of T cells in Graves' hyperthyroidism and ophthalmopathy (dated by TCRdb to about 2019). The library was made by multiplex PCR. Sequencing took place on an Illumina HiSeq 2000. The TCR beta CDR3 regions were amplified from the RNA transcripts. The TCR CDR3 was subjected to a first round of RT-PCR using the HTBI primer set and the Qiagen OneStep RT-PCR kit. In-frame beta chains were kept once TCRdb had trimmed the public reads at Q25 with fastp and called clones with MiXCR. CDR3 protein sequences are deduplicated, and each keeps its most common genes and DNA. The sample table holds under 350,000 distinct CDR3 sequences, of which about 15% were seen once. 55% to 60% of the sample goes to the ten largest clones. The source material was blood. The origin of the receptors is a woman aged 55-69 years with Graves' ophthalmopathy.

This clonotype has at least ten counts. The rearrangement uses TRBV11-2 and TRBJ1-4; 9 nucleotides align to TRBD1. The CDR3 has 14 residues. Unmatched junction bases numbered 3, after V lost 2 bases and J lost 8 bases. Germline CDR1 and CDR2: SGHAT and FQNNGV. The CDR3 loop reads CASSLTGGGEKLFF. In nucleotides, the CDR3 is TGTGCCAGCAGCTTAACAGGGGGCGGCGAAAAACTGTTTTTT.

Regarding this clonotype: A read error may produce the germline difference seen at one junction end. V gene TRBV6-1 combines with J gene TRBJ1-1; D is unresolved. Germline CDR1 is MNHNS and CDR2 is SASEGT. This CDR3 spans 13 amino acids. The CDR3 protein is CASSRAVNTEACF. The CDR3 DNA reads as TGTGCCAGCAGTCGGGCAGTGAACACTGAAGCTTGCTTT.

The chain uses TRBV7-2 and TRBJ2-6; D gene uncertain. The CDR3 has 16 amino acids. The ends were cut back, 7 bases at V and 0 bases at J, with 13 bases in the middle. Germline V gene data show CDR1 as SGHTA and CDR2 as FQGNSA. The CDR3 bases are TGTGCCAGCACCTCGAAGGGTGTCTCTGGGGCCAACGTCCTGACTTTC. Translated, it gives CASTSKGVSGANVLTF. The full variable domain, in which reference TRBV7-2 and TRBJ2-6 provide the parts outside the CDR3, is GAGVSQSPSNKVTEKGKDVELRCDPISGHTALYWYRQSLGQGLEFLIYFQGNSAPDKSGLPSDRFSAERTGGSVSTLTIQRTQQEDSAVYLCASTSKGVSGANVLTFGAGSRLTVL.

This clonotype was counted ten times or more. V is TRBV7-9 and J is TRBJ1-4; D remains ambiguous. Per the germline V gene, CDR1 is SEHNR and CDR2 is FQNEAQ (reference sequence). The CDR3 has 14 residues. The V and J ends lost 1 base and 5 bases respectively, with 8 bases between them. CDR3 DNA: TGTGCCAGCAGCTTAGTTGGGGAAAATGAAAAACTGTTTTTT. Protein sequence: CASSLVGENEKLFF.

This clonotype appeared many times. The chain combines TRBV12-5 with TRBJ2-3, with a weak D call TRBD1 (6 bases). Trimming removed 1 base at V and 4 bases at J, with 15 bases between. CDR3 length: 16 residues. Germline loops: CDR1 LGHNT, CDR2 FRNRAP. CDR3 residues: CASGLGADSLADTQYF. In DNA, the CDR3 is TGTGCTAGTGGTTTGGGGGCGGACAGTCTCGCAGATACGCAGTATTTT.

This clonotype occurred many times. In DNA, the CDR3 is TGCAGTGCTAGAGATAATCCAAGGGCCGCCCGACCTCACTACGAGCAGTACTTC. Its translation: CSARDNPRAARPHYEQYF. The rearrangement links TRBV20-1 to TRBJ2-7; the D is unclear. CDR1 DFQATT and CDR2 SNEGSKA come from the germline V gene (reference sequence). CDR3 length equals 18 residues. Deletions cut 0 bases from V and 3 bases from J, with 24 bases between.

At least ten counts were recorded for this clonotype. The V gene is TRBV3-1, the J gene TRBJ2-3; the D is unclear. This CDR3 is built from 12 residues. From germline, CDR1 is LGHDT and CDR2 YNNKEL (reference sequence). V was clipped by 4 bases and J by 4 bases, with 6 bases between them. The CDR3 loop is CASSRQADTQYF. The DNA for the CDR3 is TGTGCCAGCAGCCGGCAAGCAGATACGCAGTATTTT.

This clonotype has a count of ten or more. The chain joins TRBV6-1 to TRBJ2-7; maybe TRBD2 (6 bases). Germline V CDR1 and CDR2: MNHNS, SASEGT. V lost 2 bases and J 5 bases, leaving 10 bases between the germline ends. The CDR3 length is 13 residues. The CDR3 loop is CASSERLENEQYF. The DNA for the CDR3 is TGTGCCAGCAGTGAAAGACTAGAGAACGAGCAGTACTTC.

The chain is built from TRBV9 and TRBJ2-5, with D unclear. V shed 5 bases and J shed 10 bases, with 27 bases lying between them. Germline V gene data show CDR1 as SGDLS and CDR2 as YYNGEE. The CDR3 has 16 residues. The CDR3 reads CASSGPRASVRPLQYF. Written as DNA, the CDR3 is TGTGCCAGCAGTGGACCTAGAGCATCGGTGCGTCCCCTCCAGTACTTC.

This clonotype appeared a few times. CDR3 region: CASSQEIDTEAFF. The CDR3 DNA follows: TGCGCCAGCAGCCAAGAAATCGACACTGAAGCTTTCTTT. The chain employs TRBV4-3 and TRBJ1-1; D uncertain. The CDR3 has 13 residues. Germline assignment: CDR1 LGHNA and CDR2 YSLEER. Trimming stripped 0 bases from V and 3 bases from J, with 5 bases between.

This clonotype was counted at least ten times. The rearrangement uses TRBV5-1 and TRBJ1-4; 7 positions agree with TRBD1. V trimming: 4 bases; J trimming: 4 bases; junction bases outside the gene matches: 4. The length of the CDR3 is 14 residues. The germline V gene has CDR1 SGHRS and CDR2 YFSETQ. The CDR3 here is CASSPGTDNEKLFF. DNA of the CDR3: TGCGCCAGCAGCCCCGGGACAGATAATGAAAAACTGTTTTTT.

V and J are TRBV4-1 and TRBJ1-1; 7 nucleotides match TRBD1. Per the germline V gene, CDR1 is MGHRA and CDR2 is YSYEKL. The CDR3 runs to 13 residues. Losses at the gene ends were 3 bases for V and 7 bases for J; bases not matched to a gene: 5. For the CDR3, the DNA is TGCGCCAGCAGCCACTACCAGGGGGATGAAGCTTTCTTT. This translates into CASSHYQGDEAFF.

The chain uses TRBV28 and TRBJ1-2, with D unresolved. The CDR3 has 14 amino acids. Germline V gives CDR1 MDHEN, CDR2 SYDVKM. Trimming shortened V by 5 bases and J by 11 bases, and 21 bases separated the two germline ends. The CDR3 coding sequence is TGTGCCAGCAGTCTCCTCGGGAGCCGCCCTGGGTACACCTTC. It yields the protein CASSLLGSRPGYTF.

This clonotype was detected many times. The genes are TRBV20-1 and TRBJ1-2; 9 nucleotides line up with TRBD1. The V and J ends lost 4 bases and 5 bases, in that order; junction bases with no gene match: 8. Germline V gene lookup returns CDR1 DFQATT and CDR2 SNEGSKA (reference sequence). The CDR3 is 14 residues long. CDR3 nucleotide sequence: TGCAGTGCTACGGGACAGGGTGTCGGGTATGGCTACACCTTC. Its protein product is CSATGQGVGYGYTF.

Worth noting for this clonotype: A much bigger clone sits one base away, suggesting this may be a read error. The rearrangement joins TRBV28 to TRBJ1-2; 8 positions match TRBD1. CDR1 is MDHEN, CDR2 SYDVKM, per germline. The trim removed 3 bases at V and 8 bases at J, leaving 8 bases unmatched. The CDR3 is 14 amino acids. The CDR3 nucleotides read TGTGCCAGCAGTTTTCCCCAGGGGGCGCCGGGCTACACCTTC. Its protein is CASSFPQGAPGYTF.

This clonotype was observed many times. The CDR3 sequence is CSVGLDNEKLFF. For the CDR3, the DNA is TGCAGCGTTGGTCTTGATAATGAAAAACTGTTTTTT. The chain couples TRBV29-1 to TRBJ1-4; no clear D. V shed 4 bases and J shed 4 bases, with 7 bases lying between them. The CDR3 contains 12 residues. Germline V CDR1 and CDR2: SQVTM, ANQGSEA.

In this sample, this clonotype turned up many times. This sequence joins TRBV28 and TRBJ2-1, with D possibly being TRBD2 (6 bases). The CDR3 sequence is 14 residues long. Germline CDR1 MDHEN, CDR2 SYDVKM. V shed 5 bases and J shed 8 bases, with 16 bases lying between them. CDR3 in amino acids: CASSIWDSGYEQFF. DNA of the CDR3: TGTGCCAGCAGTATCTGGGACTCCGGCTATGAGCAGTTCTTC.

This clonotype was counted at least ten times. CDR3 protein: CASSPAANTGELFF. CDR3 nucleotide sequence: TGCGCCAGCAGCCCAGCGGCTAACACCGGGGAGCTGTTTTTT. The rearrangement uses TRBV5-1 and TRBJ2-2; D may be TRBD2 (5 bases). Trimming shortened V by 4 bases and J by 2 bases, and 9 bases separated the two germline ends. In germline, CDR1 is SGHRS, CDR2 YFSETQ. The CDR3 is made up of 14 amino acids.